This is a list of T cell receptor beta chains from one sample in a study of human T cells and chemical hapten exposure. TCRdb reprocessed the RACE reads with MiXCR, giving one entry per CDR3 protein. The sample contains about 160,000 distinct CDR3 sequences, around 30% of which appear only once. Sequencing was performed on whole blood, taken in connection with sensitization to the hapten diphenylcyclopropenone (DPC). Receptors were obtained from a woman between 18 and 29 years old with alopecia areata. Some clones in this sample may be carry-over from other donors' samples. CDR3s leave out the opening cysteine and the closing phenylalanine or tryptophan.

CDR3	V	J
ASSQDPSYNEQF	TRBV4-1	TRBJ2-1
ASSPPTANEKLF	TRBV6-6	TRBJ1-4
ASSSGSVSYNEQF	TRBV7-2	TRBJ2-1
ASSPRGTSGNYEQY	TRBV5-6	TRBJ2-7
ASSLARAEQF	TRBV7-6	TRBJ2-1
ASSQVPTLAGGQDTQY	TRBV4-1	TRBJ2-3
ASSQDVSGIYYEQY	TRBV4-2	TRBJ2-7
ASRDIVSRQY	TRBV11-2	TRBJ2-7
SARDTVVSSGANVLT	TRBV20-1	TRBJ2-6
GSFGGAGTGELF	TRBV29-1	TRBJ2-2
ASSRIAYTQY	TRBV12-3/TRBV12-4	TRBJ2-3
ASSLIGGDTQY	TRBV12-3/TRBV12-4	TRBJ2-3
ASSGQGARSSPLH	TRBV18	TRBJ1-6
ASSPPTGSEAF	TRBV18	TRBJ1-1
ATSRGRDSGTPIY	TRBV15	TRBJ1-3
ASRRQGTSYEQY	TRBV2	TRBJ2-7
ASSQVPTEAF	TRBV3-1	TRBJ1-1
ASSLRQGTDTQY	TRBV7-9	TRBJ2-3
ASSGFGTGGYNEQF	TRBV19	TRBJ2-1
ASSDRGGGLTDTQY	TRBV10-2	TRBJ2-3
ASSHNRGRGSPLH	TRBV6-5	TRBJ1-6
AMRTGDHTEAF	TRBV10-3	TRBJ1-1
ASSPPFSGQDTQY	TRBV18	TRBJ2-3
ASRFPGQGGSYEQY	TRBV6-2/TRBV6-3	TRBJ2-7
ASSQWRVRGSTNEKLF	TRBV4-1	TRBJ1-4
ATGASTGFTGELF	TRBV24-1	TRBJ2-2
ASSPIGRLNYGYT	TRBV25-1	TRBJ1-2
ASSSPGLGSADTQY	TRBV5-1	TRBJ2-3
SVQEGTEAF	TRBV29-1	TRBJ1-1
ASSKDRGTTGVYGYT	TRBV4-2	TRBJ1-2
ASSLTVSSEQY	TRBV5-1	TRBJ2-7
ASREDTQGEQF	TRBV11-2	TRBJ2-1
SASSGDYGYT	TRBV20-1	TRBJ1-2
SAAPTGLAGQY	TRBV20-1	TRBJ2-7
ASSPNWYEQY	TRBV7-2	TRBJ2-7
ATSRDEYGGGNYGYT	TRBV15	TRBJ1-2
ASTPGATRNYGYT	TRBV5-7	TRBJ1-2
ASSLGLAGSYEQY	TRBV5-5	TRBJ2-7
ASSQVYEQF	TRBV6-2/TRBV6-3	TRBJ2-1
ASSLDYPGELF	TRBV7-9	TRBJ2-2
ASRAGTGGGKNIQY	TRBV6-1	TRBJ2-4
SVETVLSYNEQF	TRBV29-1	TRBJ2-1
ASSLFSREVSATQY	TRBV28	TRBJ2-5
ASSGGRNSYEQY	TRBV9	TRBJ2-7